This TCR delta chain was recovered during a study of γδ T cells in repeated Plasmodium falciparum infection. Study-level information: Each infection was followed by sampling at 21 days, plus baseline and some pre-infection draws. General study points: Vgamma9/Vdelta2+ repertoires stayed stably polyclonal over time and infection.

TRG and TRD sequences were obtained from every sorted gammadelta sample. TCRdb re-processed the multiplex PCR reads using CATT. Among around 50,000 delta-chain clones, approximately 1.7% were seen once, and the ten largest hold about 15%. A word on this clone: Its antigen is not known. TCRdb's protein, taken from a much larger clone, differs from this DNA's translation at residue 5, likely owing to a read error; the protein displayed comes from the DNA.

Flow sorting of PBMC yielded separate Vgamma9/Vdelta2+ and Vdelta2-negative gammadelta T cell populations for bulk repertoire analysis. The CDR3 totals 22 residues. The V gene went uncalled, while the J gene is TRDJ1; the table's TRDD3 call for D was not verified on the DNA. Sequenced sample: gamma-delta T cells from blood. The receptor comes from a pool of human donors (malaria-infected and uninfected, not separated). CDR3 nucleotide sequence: TGTGCTCTTGGGAAAAGACTCGTCCCTCGGGTTACTGGGGGATACGCGTCCGATAAACTCATCTTT. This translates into CALGKRLVPRVTGGYASDKLIF.